Listed below are T cell receptor beta chains from one sample, sequenced in a study of radiation and T cells in renal cell carcinoma. Sequencing used immunoSEQ multiplex PCR; TCRdb keeps in-frame clones, though not all of them. The sample consists of more than 14,000 clones, around two thirds of them appearing once. The source was tumor tissue, collected from a patient whose treatment was nephrectomy without radiotherapy. The receptors originated from a man in his 60s with renal cell carcinoma. The CDR3 runs from the conserved cysteine through the conserved F or W. Each record gives: J gene, D gene, clone size, CDR3 length, V gene, CDR3 protein, CDR3 DNA. The D gene is left open where the match is weak. Size is omitted from some rows. Given values are once, few, many or a class for expanded clones.

j_call: TRBJ1-2
d_call: .
clone_size: .
cdr3_length: 13
v_call: TRBV11-2
cdr3_aa: CASSLAGLYGYTF
cdr3_nt: TGTGCCAGCAGCTTAGCGGGGCTCTATGGCTACACCTTC

j_call: TRBJ1-4
d_call: .
clone_size: .
cdr3_length: 16
v_call: TRBV15
cdr3_aa: CATSRDRAGLNEKLFF
cdr3_nt: TGTGCCACCAGCAGAGATCGGGCGGGGCTTAATGAAAAACTGTTTTTT

j_call: TRBJ2-3
d_call: TRBD2
clone_size: medium-sized
cdr3_length: 14
v_call: TRBV30
cdr3_aa: CAWSLNVGGDTQYF
cdr3_nt: TGTGCCTGGAGTCTTAATGTGGGAGGGGATACGCAGTATTTT

j_call: TRBJ2-2
d_call: .
clone_size: .
cdr3_length: 10
v_call: TRBV7-9
cdr3_aa: CASKAGELFF
cdr3_nt: TGTGCCAGCAAGGCCGGGGAGCTGTTTTTT

j_call: TRBJ2-7
d_call: .
clone_size: .
cdr3_length: 13
v_call: TRBV7-2
cdr3_aa: CASSRADGDEQYF
cdr3_nt: TGTGCCAGCAGCCGGGCCGACGGAGACGAGCAGTACTTC

j_call: TRBJ1-3
d_call: .
clone_size: few
cdr3_length: 16
v_call: TRBV7-2
cdr3_aa: CASSSGPLTFGNTIYF
cdr3_nt: TGTGCCAGCAGCTCCGGGCCGCTAACATTTGGAAACACCATATATTTT

j_call: TRBJ2-3
d_call: .
clone_size: .
cdr3_length: 14
v_call: TRBV6-6
cdr3_aa: CASSVQASTDTQYF
cdr3_nt: TGTGCCAGCAGTGTACAGGCGAGCACAGATACGCAGTATTTT

j_call: TRBJ2-5
d_call: .
clone_size: few
cdr3_length: 12
v_call: TRBV7-2
cdr3_aa: CASSLESETQYF
cdr3_nt: TGTGCCAGCAGCTTAGAATCGGAGACCCAGTACTTC

j_call: TRBJ2-1
d_call: TRBD2
clone_size: once
cdr3_length: 13
v_call: TRBV29-1
cdr3_aa: CSASGLANNEQFF
cdr3_nt: TGCAGCGCCTCGGGACTAGCGAACAATGAGCAGTTCTTC

j_call: TRBJ1-2
d_call: .
clone_size: few
cdr3_length: 12
v_call: TRBV27
cdr3_aa: CASKDSPYGYTF
cdr3_nt: TGTGCCAGCAAAGATTCCCCTTATGGCTACACCTTC

j_call: TRBJ2-7
d_call: TRBD2
clone_size: few
cdr3_length: 13
v_call: TRBV7-9
cdr3_aa: CASGAGDHYEQYF
cdr3_nt: TGTGCCAGTGGGGCGGGGGATCACTACGAGCAGTACTTC

j_call: TRBJ2-3
d_call: TRBD2
clone_size: once
cdr3_length: 17
v_call: TRBV5-1
cdr3_aa: CASSWPVAGGSTDTQYF
cdr3_nt: TGCGCCAGCAGCTGGCCCGTTGCGGGAGGAAGCACAGATACGCAGTATTTT

j_call: TRBJ1-4
d_call: TRBD1
clone_size: .
cdr3_length: 14
v_call: TRBV6-5
cdr3_aa: CASSTETGREKLFF
cdr3_nt: TGTGCCAGCAGTACCGAGACAGGGCGAGAAAAACTGTTTTTT

j_call: TRBJ2-2
d_call: .
clone_size: .
cdr3_length: 14
v_call: TRBV6-6
cdr3_aa: CASRSRRDTGELFF
cdr3_nt: TGTGCCAGCAGAAGTCGCCGAGACACCGGGGAGCTGTTTTTT

j_call: TRBJ1-3
d_call: .
clone_size: few
cdr3_length: 14
v_call: TRBV11-1
cdr3_aa: CASRGRDPGNTIYF
cdr3_nt: TGTGCCAGCAGAGGCAGGGACCCTGGAAACACCATATATTTT

j_call: TRBJ2-7
d_call: .
clone_size: .
cdr3_length: 15
v_call: TRBV6-5
cdr3_aa: CASSSPRFGSYEQYF
cdr3_nt: TGTGCCAGCAGTTCCCCGCGGTTTGGGTCCTACGAGCAGTACTTC

j_call: TRBJ1-2
d_call: TRBD1
clone_size: .
cdr3_length: 13
v_call: TRBV5-4
cdr3_aa: CASSVIRGPGYTF
cdr3_nt: TGTGCCAGCAGCGTCATCAGGGGGCCTGGCTACACCTTC

j_call: TRBJ1-1
d_call: TRBD1
clone_size: few
cdr3_length: 13
v_call: TRBV29-1
cdr3_aa: CSASKTGITEAFF
cdr3_nt: TGCAGCGCTTCCAAGACAGGGATCACTGAAGCTTTCTTT

j_call: TRBJ2-1
d_call: .
clone_size: medium-sized
cdr3_length: 14
v_call: TRBV27
cdr3_aa: CASTYGDSYNEQFF
cdr3_nt: TGTGCCAGTACGTATGGAGACTCCTACAATGAGCAGTTCTTC

j_call: TRBJ2-7
d_call: .
clone_size: .
cdr3_length: 16
v_call: TRBV28
cdr3_aa: CASSFHLTALSYEQYF
cdr3_nt: TGTGCCAGCAGTTTTCACTTAACGGCGTTATCCTACGAGCAGTACTTC

j_call: TRBJ2-5
d_call: .
clone_size: .
cdr3_length: 12
v_call: TRBV10-3
cdr3_aa: CAISERGETQYF
cdr3_nt: TGTGCCATCAGTGAGCGAGGAGAGACCCAGTACTTC

j_call: TRBJ2-6
d_call: .
clone_size: .
cdr3_length: 15
v_call: TRBV4-3
cdr3_aa: CASSQDGIGANVLTF
cdr3_nt: TGCGCCAGCAGCCAAGACGGGATTGGGGCCAACGTCCTGACTTTC

j_call: TRBJ2-7
d_call: .
clone_size: .
cdr3_length: 15
v_call: TRBV27
cdr3_aa: CASSPRGRDNYEQYF
cdr3_nt: TGTGCCAGCAGTCCCCGTGGGCGGGATAACTACGAGCAGTACTTC

j_call: TRBJ2-1
d_call: .
clone_size: .
cdr3_length: 17
v_call: TRBV27
cdr3_aa: CASSPPRRLSSYNEQFF
cdr3_nt: TGTGCCAGCAGCCCCCCCCGGCGCTTGAGCTCCTACAATGAGCAGTTCTTC

j_call: TRBJ1-3
d_call: .
clone_size: medium-sized
cdr3_length: 16
v_call: TRBV7-9
cdr3_aa: CASSQKTVISGNTIYF
cdr3_nt: TGTGCCAGCAGCCAAAAGACAGTGATCTCTGGAAACACCATATATTTT

j_call: TRBJ1-5
d_call: TRBD1
clone_size: once
cdr3_length: 15
v_call: TRBV18
cdr3_aa: CASSLSGQGGQPQHF
cdr3_nt: TGTGCCAGCTCACTCTCGGGACAGGGTGGTCAGCCCCAGCATTTT

j_call: TRBJ2-6
d_call: .
clone_size: once
cdr3_length: 16
v_call: TRBV5-1
cdr3_aa: CASSGTGQSGANVLTF
cdr3_nt: TGCGCCAGCAGCGGGACGGGGCAGTCTGGGGCCAACGTCCTGACTTTC

j_call: TRBJ2-4
d_call: .
clone_size: .
cdr3_length: 14
v_call: TRBV5-1
cdr3_aa: CASSPSWQGDIQYF
cdr3_nt: TGCGCCAGCAGCCCCTCTTGGCAGGGTGACATTCAGTACTTC

j_call: TRBJ2-2
d_call: TRBD1
clone_size: .
cdr3_length: 14
v_call: TRBV6-5
cdr3_aa: CARAWDSTIGELFF
cdr3_nt: TGTGCCAGAGCCTGGGACAGTACAATCGGGGAGCTGTTTTTT

j_call: TRBJ1-2
d_call: .
clone_size: once
cdr3_length: 15
v_call: TRBV28
cdr3_aa: CASSFSPPENYGYTF
cdr3_nt: TGTGCCAGCAGTTTTTCCCCGCCTGAGAACTATGGCTACACCTTC

j_call: TRBJ2-4
d_call: .
clone_size: .
cdr3_length: 14
v_call: TRBV5-4
cdr3_aa: CASSFKAAKNIQYF
cdr3_nt: TGTGCCAGCAGCTTCAAGGCTGCCAAAAACATTCAGTACTTC

j_call: TRBJ2-6
d_call: .
clone_size: .
cdr3_length: 17
v_call: TRBV9
cdr3_aa: CASSAGVQLSGANVLTF
cdr3_nt: TGTGCCAGCAGCGCGGGCGTACAGCTGTCTGGGGCCAACGTCCTGACTTTC

j_call: TRBJ1-1
d_call: TRBD1
clone_size: .
cdr3_length: 15
v_call: TRBV7-9
cdr3_aa: CASSFADRAFPEAFF
cdr3_nt: TGTGCCAGCAGTTTCGCGGACAGGGCTTTTCCTGAAGCTTTCTTT

j_call: TRBJ2-1
d_call: TRBD2
clone_size: .
cdr3_length: 14
v_call: TRBV6-1
cdr3_aa: CASCRLADYNEQFF
cdr3_nt: TGTGCCAGCTGCCGACTAGCCGACTACAATGAGCAGTTCTTC

j_call: TRBJ1-1
d_call: TRBD1
clone_size: .
cdr3_length: 16
v_call: TRBV7-9
cdr3_aa: CASSLVVDRDRVEAFF
cdr3_nt: TGTGCCAGCAGCTTAGTAGTTGATAGGGACAGGGTTGAAGCTTTCTTT

j_call: TRBJ2-5
d_call: .
clone_size: .
cdr3_length: 15
v_call: TRBV7-9
cdr3_aa: CASSFTGGQQETQYF
cdr3_nt: TGTGCCAGCAGCTTTACCGGGGGACAGCAAGAGACCCAGTACTTC

j_call: TRBJ2-2
d_call: .
clone_size: .
cdr3_length: 19
v_call: TRBV27
cdr3_aa: CASSLLSSGWPPNTGELFF
cdr3_nt: TGTGCCAGCAGTTTATTGTCCAGCGGGTGGCCACCGAACACCGGGGAGCTGTTTTTT

j_call: TRBJ1-1
d_call: TRBD1
clone_size: .
cdr3_length: 12
v_call: TRBV2
cdr3_aa: CASTGDSTEAFF
cdr3_nt: TGTGCCAGCACCGGGGACAGCACTGAAGCTTTCTTT

j_call: TRBJ2-2
d_call: .
clone_size: .
cdr3_length: 12
v_call: TRBV11-3
cdr3_aa: CASSSYTGELFF
cdr3_nt: TGTGCCAGCAGCTCGTACACCGGGGAGCTGTTTTTT

j_call: TRBJ2-7
d_call: TRBD2
clone_size: few
cdr3_length: 14
v_call: TRBV27
cdr3_aa: CASRVGAGGYEQYF
cdr3_nt: TGTGCCAGCAGAGTCGGAGCGGGAGGTTACGAGCAGTACTTC

j_call: TRBJ2-2
d_call: .
clone_size: few
cdr3_length: 13
v_call: TRBV4-1
cdr3_aa: CASSHLAGGELFF
cdr3_nt: TGCGCCAGCAGCCATCTAGCTGGCGGGGAGCTGTTTTTT